This T cell receptor (beta chain) is drawn from a study of blood T cell repertoires in COVID-19 (dated by TCRdb to 2020 to 2022). For the study in its entirety: The collaborator samples originated in the United States, Italy and Spain and spanned the acute and convalescent phases of COVID-19. The material from the prospective study consisted of cDNA or gDNA derived from T cells, B-cell-depleted T cells, or PBMCs. Subjects who had been exposed to COVID-19, were actively infected with it, or had recovered from it provided the deeply sampled blood TCRbeta repertoires that made up the dataset. A freely available public database, intended as a resource for researchers studying the immune response to SARS-CoV-2, is where the repertoires were released. The samples were drawn from the first 160 participants of the ongoing ImmuneRACE study and from 1,254 subjects provided by 6 global collaborators. The sample metadata nearly always contained a de-identified subject ID, COVID-19 status, age in years and sex. Where HLA class I and class II types were available, the types were taken from metadata supplied by the sample provider, not from assay-based typing.

What the research found in general, with its limitations: The quantity of clinical and demographic metadata differed by source and by participant and was supplied without curation.

The immunoSEQ Assay, a bias-controlled multiplex PCR, was used to amplify TCRbeta CDR3 regions from genomic DNA. The source study handled its data this way. The number of nucleated cells in each sample was estimated from the amplification of reference gene primers within the assay. To quantify the absolute abundance of each unique TCRbeta CDR3 rearrangement, sequence reads were collapsed and filtered. For each sample, productive Simpson clonality was calculated as the square root of Simpson's diversity index over productive rearrangements. The table was pulled from immuneACCESS by TCRdb, which kept in-frame rearrangements only. Such tables lose some clones; where checked, under half of the loss comes from unresolved V genes, and the rest has no known cause. The V and J calls and clone size come from that table; D and trimming were worked out from the DNA. Present in this sample are a few hundred thousand clones, around 85% of which were seen just once. The ten largest clonotypes hold about 19% of the sample.

Including the terminal cysteine and phenylalanine, the CDR3 comprises 16 residues. The only DNA kept is the CDR3, 48 bases in frame from the first base. Cut back by 6 bases and 0 bases, the V and J ends lie 17 bases apart. Per the germline V gene (reference sequence), LNHDA is the CDR1 and SQIVND is the CDR2. In the prospective study, participants were about 18 to 95 years old, resided in 24 geographic areas of the United States, and were enrolled through a virtual design. In the prospective study, participants were assigned to cohorts based on the clinical history participants reported in a screening survey and a study questionnaire. ImmuneRACE Cohort 3 recovered participants were defined by two consecutive negative NP/OP PCR tests, healthcare professional clearance, or symptom resolution. Mobile phlebotomists in the prospective study collected whole blood, serum and a nasopharyngeal or oropharyngeal swab from every participant. Prospective study participants could optionally give additional blood draws and questionnaires over an approximately 2-month period. Before DNA extraction, blood samples from the prospective study were shipped at room temperature or frozen.

For this clone: Its specific antigen is unknown. No base qualities exist here, and no much larger clone lies one base off it.

The sequenced material came from PBMCs or T cells enriched from blood (not recorded which). The source of this sequence is a man aged 40-49 years who had recovered from COVID-19. Here the chain combines TRBV19 and TRBJ2-5; perhaps TRBD1 is the D gene, with 6 bases matching. The CDR3 region: CASSSLRDTYQETQYF. The DNA is as follows: TGTGCCAGTAGCTCCCTCCGGGACACCTACCAAGAGACCCAGTACTTC.